The present T cell receptor (beta chain) was sequenced within a study of shared clonotypes between healthy human individuals. About the research overall: Per donor, three plates held CD4 naive cells, three held CD4 memory, two held CD8 naive and one held CD8 memory.

Study outcomes and limitations: The four-donor shared clonotypes exceeded non-shared clonotypes in generation probability, with non-shared ones scoring lower. Clonotypes that were shared across a few donors made up around 4.6% of naive CD4 clonotypes. The genetic and exposure-history diversity represented was limited by few donors.

Only in-frame clones appear in the TCRdb table, and some are missing; sequencing was by immunoSEQ multiplex PCR. The data contain over a million clones, around 97% of them singletons. Worth noting for this clone: Its matching antigen is unknown.

The sample comprised naive CD4+ T cells sorted from blood. Regarding subset: CD45RA+ positively selected. The sequence derives from a man aged 25-45 years in good health.

CDR3 sequence: CASSIGAGGSFGSYNEQFF. The CDR3 nucleotides are TGTGCCAGTAGTATAGGTGCAGGGGGATCGTTTGGGTCCTACAATGAGCAGTTCTTC. This chain uses TRBV19 with TRBJ2-1, with 7 bases that match TRBD1. The J segment lost 1 base and the V segment lost 1 base, leaving 13 bases of the junction unmatched. Germline V gene sequence: CDR1 LNHDA, CDR2 SQIVND (reference sequence). The CDR3 is 19 amino acids. The full variable domain, completed using reference TRBV19 and TRBJ2-1, is DGGITQSPKYLFRKEGQNVTLSCEQNLNHDAMYWYRQDPGQGLRLIYYSQIVNDFQKGDIAEGYSVSREKKESFPLTVTSAQKNPTAFYLCASSIGAGGSFGSYNEQFFGPGTRLTVL.